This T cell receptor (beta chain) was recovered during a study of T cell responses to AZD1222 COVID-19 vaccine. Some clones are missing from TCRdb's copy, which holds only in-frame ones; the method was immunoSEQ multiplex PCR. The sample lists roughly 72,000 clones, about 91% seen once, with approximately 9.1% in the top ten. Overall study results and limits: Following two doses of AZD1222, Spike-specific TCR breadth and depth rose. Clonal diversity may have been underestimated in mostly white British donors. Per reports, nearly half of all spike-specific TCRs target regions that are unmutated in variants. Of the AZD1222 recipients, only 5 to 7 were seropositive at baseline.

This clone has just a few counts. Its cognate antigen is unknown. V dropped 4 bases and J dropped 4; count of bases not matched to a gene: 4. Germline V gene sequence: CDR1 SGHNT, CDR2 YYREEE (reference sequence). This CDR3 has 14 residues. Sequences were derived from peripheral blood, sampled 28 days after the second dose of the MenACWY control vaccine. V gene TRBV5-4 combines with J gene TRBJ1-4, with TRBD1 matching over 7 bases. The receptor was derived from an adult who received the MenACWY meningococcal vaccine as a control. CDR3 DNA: TGTGCCAGCAGCCCGGACAGGTTTAATGAAAAACTGTTTTTT. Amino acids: CASSPDRFNEKLFF.